These T cell receptor beta chains were read from a single sample in a study of response to subunit inactivated influenza vaccine. One entry per CDR3 protein, called by TCRdb with MiXCR from the RT-PCR reads. Of about 540,000 distinct CDR3 sequences detected, under 25% appear once; the ten largest clones hold 2.5% to 3%. In addition, the sample was reused for a study of T cells expressing NK-cell markers.

This specimen was CD4+ T cells sorted from PBMCs, taken approximately 13 days after vaccination. These receptors all stem from a man aged 50 to 59 who received an inactivated influenza vaccine. The CDR3 runs from the conserved cysteine through the conserved F or W. A D gene is named only where the DNA matches it firmly. Clone size appears in some rows only: once, few, many, or a class for an expanded clone.

d_call	clone_size	v_call	j_call	cdr3_aa	cdr3_nt
TRBD1	few	TRBV12-3/TRBV12-4	TRBJ2-4	CASSLRGQGNIQYF	TGTGCCAGCAGTTTAAGGGGACAGGGCAACATTCAGTACTTC
NA	many	TRBV6-5	TRBJ1-6	CASSYSGLRAYSPLHF	TGTGCCAGCAGTTACTCGGGTCTCAGGGCGTATTCACCCCTCCACTTT
NA	NA	TRBV6-1	TRBJ2-1	CASSEAGLVEQFF	TGTGCCAGCAGTGAAGCGGGGTTGGTGGAGCAGTTCTTC
TRBD1	NA	TRBV20-1	TRBJ2-7	CSALGQQDEQYF	TGCAGTGCCCTGGGACAGCAGGACGAGCAGTACTTC
TRBD1	few	TRBV9	TRBJ1-1	CASSVGDRVFGKFF	TGTGCCAGCAGCGTAGGGGACAGGGTATTTGGGAAATTCTTT
TRBD2	few	TRBV10-3	TRBJ2-7	CAISEGGDYEQYF	TGTGCCATCAGTGAGGGGGGGGACTACGAGCAGTACTTC
TRBD1	NA	TRBV12-3/TRBV12-4	TRBJ2-1	CATRGSRTYNEQFF	TGTGCCACCAGGGGGAGTAGGACCTACAATGAGCAGTTCTTC
NA	NA	TRBV24-1	TRBJ2-7	CATSSTRSYEQYF	TGTGCCACCAGTTCGACTAGGTCCTACGAGCAGTACTTC
NA	NA	TRBV7-9	TRBJ2-3	CASSLTRLSSTDTQYF	TGTGCCAGCAGCTTGACACGACTCTCTAGCACAGATACGCAGTATTTT
NA	NA	TRBV5-6	TRBJ2-3	CASSQTTMRRTDTQYF	TGTGCCAGCAGCCAAACAACCATGCGGCGCACAGATACGCAGTATTTT
NA	NA	TRBV7-2	TRBJ2-7	CASSRYQRTYEQYF	TGTGCCAGCAGCCGGTATCAGAGAACCTACGAGCAGTACTTC
TRBD2	NA	TRBV5-4	TRBJ2-7	CASSSGLAGPTYEQYF	TGTGCCAGCAGCTCCGGACTAGCGGGGCCGACCTACGAGCAGTACTTC
TRBD1	NA	TRBV12-3/TRBV12-4	TRBJ1-6	CASSLLWQGTGVDSPLHF	TGTGCCAGCAGTTTATTATGGCAGGGGACAGGGGTGGATTCACCCCTCCACTTT
NA	NA	TRBV3-1	TRBJ2-3	CASSQRGSTDTQYF	TGTGCCAGCAGCCAGCGCGGAAGCACAGATACGCAGTATTTT
TRBD2	NA	TRBV4-2	TRBJ2-7	CASSQTSGSAYEQYF	TGTGCCAGCAGCCAAACAAGCGGGAGCGCCTACGAGCAGTACTTC
NA	few	TRBV7-9	TRBJ1-3	CASSSRGSGTPGNTIYF	TGTGCCAGCAGCTCCCGGGGTTCCGGGACACCTGGAAACACCATATATTTT
NA	once	TRBV7-8	TRBJ1-1	CASSFDRTREAFF	TGTGCCAGCAGCTTCGACCGGACAAGAGAAGCTTTCTTT
NA	NA	TRBV6-6	TRBJ2-1	CASRRDRYNEQFF	TGTGCCAGCAGGCGGGACAGATACAATGAGCAGTTCTTC
TRBD2	NA	TRBV20-1	TRBJ2-1	CSAGSGSGSYNEQFF	TGCAGTGCTGGAAGCGGGAGTGGCTCCTACAATGAGCAGTTCTTC
NA	NA	TRBV5-1	TRBJ2-3	CASSLGGFSTDTQYF	TGCGCCAGCAGCTTGGGGGGATTTAGCACAGATACGCAGTATTTT
TRBD2	few	TRBV5-1	TRBJ2-5	CASSLGASGSETQYF	TGCGCCAGCAGCTTGGGGGCTAGCGGGAGTGAGACCCAGTACTTC
NA	many	TRBV15	TRBJ2-3	CATSRYTDTQYF	TGTGCCACCAGCAGATACACAGATACGCAGTATTTT
TRBD2	NA	TRBV28	TRBJ2-7	CASRKREGFYEQYF	TGTGCCAGCAGGAAGCGGGAGGGGTTCTACGAGCAGTACTTC
TRBD1	NA	TRBV9	TRBJ2-1	CASSDRGRNEQFF	TGTGCCAGCAGTGACAGGGGGCGCAATGAGCAGTTCTTC
TRBD2	NA	TRBV11-2	TRBJ2-3	CASRWTSGRPDTQYF	TGTGCCAGCCGCTGGACCAGCGGGAGGCCAGATACGCAGTATTTT
TRBD2	few	TRBV7-2	TRBJ2-3	CASSPGLAATDTQYF	TGTGCCAGCAGCCCTGGACTAGCGGCCACAGATACGCAGTATTTT
NA	NA	TRBV7-9	TRBJ2-6	CASNSHRLDSGANVLTF	TGTGCCAGCAACTCTCATAGGTTGGACTCTGGGGCCAACGTCCTGACTTTC
TRBD1	few	TRBV28	TRBJ2-7	CASSLPDRHSYEQYF	TGTGCCAGCAGTCTCCCGGACAGGCACTCCTACGAGCAGTACTTC
NA	NA	TRBV12-3/TRBV12-4	TRBJ2-7	CASSMTPGKSYEQYF	TGTGCCAGCAGTATGACTCCGGGGAAATCCTACGAGCAGTACTTC
TRBD2	many	TRBV7-2	TRBJ2-7	CASSLLASGNREQYF	TGTGCCAGCAGCTTACTTGCTAGCGGGAATCGCGAGCAGTACTTC
TRBD1	many	TRBV29-1	TRBJ2-3	CSVGTGGADTQYF	TGCAGCGTTGGGACAGGGGGTGCGGATACGCAGTATTTT
NA	many	TRBV12-3/TRBV12-4	TRBJ2-7	CASRQQGGEQYF	TGTGCCAGCAGACAACAGGGAGGCGAGCAGTACTTC
TRBD1	NA	TRBV6-2/TRBV6-3	TRBJ1-2	CASSPRQGLLANYGYTF	TGTGCCAGCAGTCCCAGACAGGGACTACTAGCTAACTATGGCTACACCTTC
NA	NA	TRBV5-1	TRBJ2-7	CASSLDTTYEQYF	TGCGCCAGCAGCTTGGACACGACCTACGAGCAGTACTTC
NA	NA	TRBV6-5	TRBJ2-6	CASSNSGRTSGANVLTF	TGTGCCAGCAGTAATTCGGGACGGACCTCTGGGGCCAACGTCCTGACTTTC
NA	many	TRBV7-2	TRBJ2-1	CASSPRSAQTQFF	TGTGCCAGCAGCCCCAGGTCGGCCCAAACACAGTTCTTC
TRBD1	NA	TRBV7-2	TRBJ2-5	CASRLRSGDRAETQYF	TGTGCCAGCAGATTAAGGTCGGGGGACAGGGCAGAGACCCAGTACTTC
NA	few	TRBV29-1	TRBJ2-1	CSVGYGTSTNNEQFF	TGCAGCGTTGGCTACGGGACGAGCACAAACAATGAGCAGTTCTTC
TRBD2	few	TRBV11-2	TRBJ2-1	CASSSPSTSGRAPSYNEQFF	TGTGCCAGCAGCTCCCCCAGCACTAGCGGGAGGGCCCCCTCCTACAATGAGCAGTTCTTC
NA	NA	TRBV6-2/TRBV6-3	TRBJ2-7	CASRKGPNKQYF	TGTGCCAGCAGAAAGGGACCAAACAAGCAGTACTTC
NA	NA	TRBV20-1	TRBJ2-7	CSAKGLYYEQYF	TGCAGTGCTAAGGGACTCTATTACGAGCAGTACTTC
TRBD1	NA	TRBV7-9	TRBJ2-2	CASSARQGFGTGELFF	TGTGCCAGCAGCGCAAGACAGGGGTTTGGAACCGGGGAGCTGTTTTTT
NA	NA	TRBV12-3/TRBV12-4	TRBJ2-7	CASSLRAEAYEQYF	TGTGCCAGCAGTTTAAGGGCAGAGGCCTACGAGCAGTACTTC
TRBD2	NA	TRBV12-3/TRBV12-4	TRBJ2-7	CASSLIGTSASYEQYF	TGTGCCAGCAGTCTGATAGGGACTAGCGCCTCCTACGAGCAGTACTTC
TRBD2	NA	TRBV5-1	TRBJ2-7	CASSLVGGRGDEQYF	TGCGCCAGCAGCTTGGTCGGCGGGAGGGGTGACGAGCAGTACTTC
NA	NA	TRBV7-8	TRBJ2-5	CASSNTRETQYF	TGTGCCAGCAGCAATACTCGAGAGACCCAGTACTTC
NA	few	TRBV19	TRBJ2-7	CASSIGAFYEQYF	TGTGCCAGTAGTATAGGAGCCTTCTACGAGCAGTACTTC
TRBD2	few	TRBV7-2	TRBJ2-1	CASSLTSGDEQFF	TGTGCCAGCAGCTTGACTAGCGGGGATGAGCAGTTCTTC
TRBD1	NA	TRBV30	TRBJ1-6	CAWGDRGYNSPLHF	TGTGCCTGGGGGGACAGAGGCTATAATTCACCCCTCCACTTT
NA	NA	TRBV6-2/TRBV6-3	TRBJ2-1	CASSYEGKGYNEQFF	TGTGCCAGCAGTTACGAGGGGAAAGGCTACAATGAGCAGTTCTTC
NA	NA	TRBV29-1	TRBJ1-2	CSVDPGRGYGYTF	TGCAGCGTTGATCCAGGAAGAGGCTATGGCTACACCTTC
NA	few	TRBV29-1	TRBJ2-5	CSVALSQTQYF	TGCAGCGTTGCGCTCAGCCAGACCCAGTACTTC